A single sample is the source of the 24 T cell receptor beta chains below, sequenced in a study of CD8 T cells in Susac syndrome. Reverse transcription of 0.5 to 1 ug RNA was carried out with random hexamers. TCRdb re-derived calls from the immunoSEQ multiplex PCR reads in MiXCR, one entry per CDR3 protein. The repertoire holds 120,000 or so distinct CDR3 sequences, with around 96% as singletons. Sequencing input: CD8+ T cells from PBMCs. These receptors were collected from a human donor with Susac syndrome.

CDR3 nucleotides: TGTGCCAGCAGGGCGGGAAGTGGCCCAGATACGCAGTATTTT. Amino acid sequence: CASRAGSGPDTQYF. This rearrangement joins TRBV9 to TRBJ2-3; the D gene is possibly TRBD2 (6 bases). The germline gives CDR1 SGDLS, CDR2 YYNGEE. The CDR3 has 14 residues. V lost 5 bases, J lost 4 bases, and 14 bases lay in between. The variable domain in full, completed from reference TRBV9 and TRBJ2-3, reads DSGVTQTPKHLITATGQRVTLRCSPRSGDLSVYWYQQSLDQGLQFLIQYYNGEERAKGNILERFSAQQFPDLHSELNLSSLELGDSALYFCASRAGSGPDTQYFGPGTRLTVL.

The V and J genes are TRBV2 and TRBJ2-5, with 8 bases that match TRBD2. Germline loops: CDR1 SNHLY, CDR2 FYNNEI. V dropped 4 bases and J dropped 0; count of bases not matched to a gene: 4. There are 15 residues in the CDR3. The CDR3 DNA reads TGTGCCAGCAGTGGGGGACTAGACGACCAAGAGACCCAGTACTTC. Protein product: CASSGGLDDQETQYF.

The chain carries TRBV13 and TRBJ2-7; TRBD2 is a possible D gene (6 bases). The germline V gene encodes CDR1 PRHDT and CDR2 FYEKMQ (reference sequence). With 4 bases removed from V and 4 bases from J, the gap between germline ends came to 17 bases. The CDR3 is 15 residues long. CDR3 region: CASSSFGEAEYEQYF. The CDR3 DNA reads TGTGCCAGCAGCTCCTTCGGGGAGGCGGAATACGAGCAGTACTTC.

The rearrangement uses TRBV4-2 and TRBJ1-1; D unresolved. Looked up from germline, CDR1 is LGHNA and CDR2 is YNFKEQ. CDR3 size: 15 residues. The germline V and J ends were trimmed by 4 bases and 1 base, with 13 bases remaining between them. The CDR3, as DNA: TGTGCCAGCAGCCCCGGAGAGTGGGGGAACACTGAAGCTTTCTTT. Translated, it gives CASSPGEWGNTEAFF.

This clonotype has only one observation. The chain employs TRBV12-3 or TRBV12-4 and TRBJ1-1, with D hard to call. The V and J ends lost 3 bases and 0 bases respectively, with 5 bases between them. The CDR3 contains 13 residues. CDR3 DNA: TGTGCCAGCAGTTTTAGTGTGAACACTGAAGCTTTCTTT. Translating it yields CASSFSVNTEAFF.

This rearrangement joins TRBV4-1 to TRBJ2-4; D unclear. V lost 0 bases, J lost 13 bases, and 13 bases lay in between. Germline values: CDR1 MGHRA, CDR2 YSYEKL. The CDR3 runs 13 residues. CDR3 region: CASSQDELEMQYF. Here the CDR3 DNA reads TGCGCCAGCAGCCAAGATGAGCTAGAGATGCAGTACTTC.

The V gene is TRBV20-1, the J gene TRBJ2-2, with 7 bases identical to TRBD2. The V gene end was trimmed by 0 bases and the J gene end by 3 bases; junction bases not matched to a gene: 7. The CDR3 contains 16 residues. The germline V gene has CDR1 DFQATT and CDR2 SNEGSKA (reference sequence). CDR3: CSARDLGLADTGELFF. CDR3 nucleotides: TGCAGTGCTAGAGATCTAGGGCTAGCGGACACCGGGGAGCTGTTTTTT.

This chain uses TRBV5-6 with TRBJ2-5; no reliable D call. CDR3 length: 13 residues. V was trimmed by 4 bases and J by 0 bases, leaving 7 bases between them. Germline-derived CDR1 and CDR2 are SGHDT and YYEEEE. Written as DNA, the CDR3 is TGTGCCAGCAGCCCCCCCAACCAAGAGACCCAGTACTTC. It specifies CASSPPNQETQYF.

CDR3 nucleotides: TGCGCCAGCAGCCCAGCCTTCCGGGACATAAGCAATCAGCCCCAGCATTTT. Translating it yields CASSPAFRDISNQPQHF. V and J are TRBV4-1 and TRBJ1-5; tentative D call: TRBD1 (6 bases). V was pared by 4 bases and J by 1 base, with 17 bases between. This CDR3 is built from 17 residues. CDR1 is MGHRA, CDR2 YSYEKL, per germline.

The chain has TRBV11-2 and TRBJ2-7, with 8 positions matching TRBD2. V lost 2 bases, J lost 9 bases, and 9 bases stayed unmatched. Germline CDR1 is SGHAT and CDR2 is FQNNGV. The CDR3 runs to 14 residues. This CDR3 reads CASSLRFTSGPQYF. CDR3 nucleotides: TGTGCCAGCAGCTTAAGGTTTACTAGCGGACCGCAGTACTTC.

J is TRBJ2-7 and V is TRBV7-9; no clear D. Germline V gene sequence: CDR1 SEHNR, CDR2 FQNEAQ (reference sequence). The CDR3 is 14 residues long. Trimming stripped 1 base from V and 0 bases from J, with 7 bases between. The CDR3 region is CASSLVSVSYEQYF. DNA for the CDR3: TGTGCCAGCAGCTTAGTTTCCGTCTCCTACGAGCAGTACTTC.

This chain uses TRBV9 with TRBJ2-3, with TRBD2 matching 10 bases. The CDR3 is 15 residues long. Per the germline V gene, CDR1 is SGDLS and CDR2 is YYNGEE. The V gene end was trimmed by 2 bases and the J gene end by 2 bases; junction bases not matched to a gene: 2. CDR3 sequence: CASSVSGGTTDTQYF. CDR3 bases: TGTGCCAGCAGCGTTAGCGGGGGGACCACAGATACGCAGTATTTT.

This clonotype was seen only once. This chain links TRBV12-3 or TRBV12-4 with TRBJ1-2, with D perhaps matching TRBD1 (5 bases). Trimming removed 4 bases from V and 5 bases from J, with 14 bases in between. The CDR3 contains 14 residues. The CDR3 protein is CASSSGLVWYGYTF. The CDR3 DNA sequence: TGTGCCAGCAGTTCAGGGCTGGTTTGGTATGGCTACACCTTC.

In this sample, this clonotype turned up once. The gene calls are TRBV9 and TRBJ2-6; D is unresolved. Between the trimmed V and J ends, which lost 5 bases and 4 bases, there was a span of 13 bases. Germline CDR1 and CDR2: SGDLS and YYNGEE. The CDR3 has 15 amino acids. In nucleotides, the CDR3 is TGTGCCAGCAGTCGGCCCGGGCTCGGGGCCAACGTCCTGACTTTC. It specifies CASSRPGLGANVLTF.

This chain links TRBV5-4 with TRBJ2-7; D may correspond to TRBD1 or TRBD2 (5 bases each). V was trimmed by 7 bases and J by 4 bases, leaving 27 bases between them. The germline CDR1 and CDR2 sequences are SGHNT and YYREEE (reference sequence). CDR3 length: 17 amino acids. CDR3 nucleotide sequence: TGTGCCAGCCATATATGGGCAGGGAGTGAGGCTGGGTACGAGCAGTACTTC. Its protein product is CASHIWAGSEAGYEQYF.

The chain joins TRBV7-9 to TRBJ2-7; the D gene is possibly TRBD1 (6 bases). This CDR3 comprises 14 residues. Per the germline V gene, CDR1 is SEHNR and CDR2 is FQNEAQ (reference sequence). Trimming took off 7 bases at V and 3 bases at J, with 16 bases between the two ends. The CDR3 reads CASIPTSGDYEQYF. CDR3 DNA: TGTGCCAGCATCCCCACTTCAGGGGACTACGAGCAGTACTTC.

The CDR3 bases are TGTGCCAGCAGCCTCCCGCTAGGATACAATGAGCAGTTCTTC. Translating gives CASSLPLGYNEQFF. The chain has TRBV7-9 and TRBJ2-1; D is ambiguous. The germline V gene has CDR1 SEHNR and CDR2 FQNEAQ (reference sequence). CDR3 length: 14 amino acids. V was clipped by 5 bases and J by 4 bases, with 12 bases between them. Full variable domain (remainder filled in from reference TRBV7-9 and TRBJ2-1): DTGVSQNPRHKITKRGQNVTFRCDPISEHNRLYWYRQTLGQGPEFLTYFQNEAQLEKSRLLSDRFSAERPKGSFSTLEIQRTEQGDSAMYLCASSLPLGYNEQFFGPGTRLTVL.

The chain employs TRBV20-1 and TRBJ1-5; D is uncertain. The CDR3 is made up of 15 amino acids. Trimming stripped 0 bases from V and 7 bases from J, with 16 bases between. Germline CDR1 and CDR2: DFQATT and SNEGSKA (reference sequence). The CDR3 DNA is TGCAGTGCTAGAGATTCGACGATTGAAGGGCAGCCCCAGCATTTT. Amino acid sequence: CSARDSTIEGQPQHF.

The V and J genes are TRBV3-1 and TRBJ1-5; perhaps TRBD1 as D (6 bases). Germline CDR1 is LGHDT and CDR2 is YNNKEL (reference sequence). The CDR3 spans 15 residues. Trimming cost V 1 base and J 5 bases, with 12 bases left between them. CDR3 in amino acids: CASSQGGAGDQPQHF. The CDR3 DNA is TGTGCCAGCAGCCAAGGCGGAGCAGGGGATCAGCCCCAGCATTTT.

The J gene is TRBJ2-1, the V gene TRBV2; 10 bases are shared with TRBD2. V was pared by 5 bases and J by 7 bases, with 5 bases of the junction left unmatched. Germline V gene lookup returns CDR1 SNHLY and CDR2 FYNNEI. The CDR3 is 14 residues long. CDR3 sequence (DNA): TGTGCCAGCAGTATAAGCGGGGGGGCTAATGAGCAGTTCTTC. Residues: CASSISGGANEQFF.

This sequence joins TRBV4-3 and TRBJ2-5, with D hard to call. This CDR3 contains 16 residues. CDR1 is LGHNA, CDR2 YSLEER, per germline. Deletions cut 1 base from V and 5 bases from J, with 17 bases between. The CDR3 DNA reads as TGCGCCAGCAGCCAAGGGTGGCCAAACTTCGAGGAGACCCAGTACTTC. It encodes CASSQGWPNFEETQYF.

The chain couples TRBV27 to TRBJ2-7, with D perhaps being TRBD1 or TRBD2 (5 bases each). Per germline, CDR1 MNHEY and CDR2 SMNVEV (reference sequence). Trimming shortened V by 5 bases and J by 0 bases, and 11 bases separated the two germline ends. The CDR3 runs to 14 residues. The CDR3 nucleotides are TGTGCCAGCAGTAGGGACCCAAGCTCCTACGAGCAGTACTTC. Its translation is CASSRDPSSYEQYF.

The rearrangement uses TRBV16 and TRBJ1-1; D unclear. The CDR3 length is 16 residues. Trimming removed 0 bases at V and 1 base at J, with 12 bases between. Germline V gives CDR1 KGHSY, CDR2 FQNENV. CDR3 DNA: TGTGCCAGCAGCCAATCGATAGGGATCGCGAACACTGAAGCTTTCTTT. Amino acids: CASSQSIGIANTEAFF.

This clonotype was found once. V and J are TRBV29-1 and TRBJ2-1; 7 bases line up with TRBD2. The CDR3 is made up of 14 amino acids. Per germline, CDR1 SQVTM and CDR2 ANQGSEA. V shed 4 bases and J 0 bases; nucleotides not matched to a gene: 3. The CDR3 region is CSVGASGSYNEQFF. Written as DNA, the CDR3 is TGCAGCGTTGGGGCTAGCGGCTCCTACAATGAGCAGTTCTTC.